This T cell receptor (beta chain) was documented in a study of T cell responses to AZD1222 COVID-19 vaccine. This clone was detected only once. Its target is not known. This CDR3 has 14 residues. V gave up 0 bases and J gave up 5 bases, with 8 bases separating them. Germline-derived CDR1 and CDR2 are SGHRS and YFSETQ. Here immunoSEQ multiplex PCR was the method, and the copy in TCRdb shows in-frame clones only, minus some. The table has some 200,000 clones, 93% seen once; the top ten hold 0.9% to 1.1%. Study conclusions and caveats: Two doses of AZD1222 preceded a rise in Spike-specific TCR breadth and depth. Seropositive status at baseline applied to only a handful of AZD1222 recipients. There were mostly white British donors and more females than males, and clonal diversity was possibly underestimated.

The sequence came from an adult in good health. The chain recombines TRBV5-1 with TRBJ2-2; D possibly corresponds to TRBD2 (5 bases). The specimen was peripheral blood, collected on day 0 of MenACWY control vaccination. CDR3 in amino acids: CASSLGRGTGELFF. The CDR3 DNA follows: TGCGCCAGCAGCTTGGGTCGGGGAACCGGGGAGCTGTTTTTT. Full variable domain (remainder filled in from reference TRBV5-1 and TRBJ2-2): KAGVTQTPRYLIKTRGQQVTLSCSPISGHRSVSWYQQTPGQGLQFLFEYFSETQRNKGNFPGRFSGRQFSNSRSEMNVSTLELGDSALYLCASSLGRGTGELFFGEGSRLTVL.